This T cell receptor (beta chain) was recorded in a study of blood T cell repertoires in COVID-19. Background on the study: The origin of the acute and convalescent COVID-19 samples was the United States, Italy and Spain.

Seattle cases were enrolled at active infection and followed longitudinally. Produced via immunoSEQ multiplex PCR; TCRdb's table is partial and in-frame only. In the table there are about 210,000 clones, around 83% of which are singletons. V was cut by 6 bases and J by 7 bases, with 15 bases left in between. CDR1 is KGHSH, CDR2 LQKENI, per germline. This CDR3 comprises 13 residues. The chain uses TRBV18 and TRBJ1-2; unclear D gene. The sample comprised peripheral blood. The TCR sequence derives from a woman in her 70s with COVID-19, enrolled during active disease. This CDR3 is CASSSRPEGGYTF. The CDR3 nucleotides read TGTGCCAGCTCGTCCAGGCCTGAGGGTGGCTACACCTTC.